This T cell receptor beta chain was sequenced during a study of memory B cells and T cells in multiple sclerosis. Study results and caveats: Normalization was needed because clone-set size differences affected shared clonotype counts.

V lost 7 bases, J lost 5 bases, and 4 bases stayed unmatched. The CDR3 totals 13 residues. CDR1 is LNHDA, CDR2 SQIVND, per germline (reference sequence). CFSE-dim autoproliferating and CFSE-high non-proliferating T cells from unstimulated culture were sequenced separately. Cultures began with roughly 5x10^7 CFSE-labeled PBMCs, unstimulated for about 7 days, with replicate wells pooled. The PBMCs received approximately 0.5 uM CFSE and serum-free culture with no added stimuli. Profiling relied on immunoSEQ multiplex PCR, and the TCRdb table lists in-frame clones only, not all of them. Of roughly 30,000 clones in the sample, roughly 83% were seen once. Notes on this clone: Its antigen is undetermined.

This receptor was identified in a human donor with multiple sclerosis. Material for sequencing was PBMCs from blood kept in culture. V gene TRBV19 combines with J gene TRBJ2-2, with TRBD1 matching 7 bases. CDR3 residues: CASTPGGTGELFF. The CDR3 region has the DNA TGTGCCAGTACGCCAGGGGGAACCGGGGAGCTGTTTTTT.